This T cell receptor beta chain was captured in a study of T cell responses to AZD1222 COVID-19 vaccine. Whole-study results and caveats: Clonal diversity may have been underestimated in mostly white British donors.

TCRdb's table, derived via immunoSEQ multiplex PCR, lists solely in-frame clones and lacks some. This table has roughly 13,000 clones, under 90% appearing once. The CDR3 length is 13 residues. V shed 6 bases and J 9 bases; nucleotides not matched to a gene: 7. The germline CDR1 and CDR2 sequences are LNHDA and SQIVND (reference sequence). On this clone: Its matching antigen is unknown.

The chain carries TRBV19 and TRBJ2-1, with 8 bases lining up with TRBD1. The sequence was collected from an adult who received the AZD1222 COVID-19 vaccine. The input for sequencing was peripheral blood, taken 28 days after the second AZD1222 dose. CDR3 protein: CASRGTGGGEQFF. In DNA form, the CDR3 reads TGTGCCAGTAGGGGGACAGGAGGAGGTGAGCAGTTCTTC.